Sequencing of this TCR beta chain was carried out in a study of cytotoxic CD8 clonotypes in ibrutinib-treated CLL. Profiling relied on immunoSEQ multiplex PCR, and the TCRdb table lists in-frame clones only, not all of them. Among about 97,000 clones listed, approximately 71% were seen once. In the case of this clone: The antigen remains unidentified.

Findings and limits, study-wide: Public clonotypes, rarely seen, contracted or held steady on treatment. Clonality went up at the time of ibrutinib response, stayed stable in sustained remission, and later dropped back toward its baseline level at progression. Pretreatment clonality was elevated relative to age-matched healthy donors and paralleled circulating CD8+ T-cell counts.

Here the sequenced sample was PBMCs, taken after 24 months of ibrutinib treatment. The receptor comes from a human donor with chronic lymphocytic leukemia.

CDR3 nucleotide sequence: TGCGCCAGCAGCTTGGAACGGGCGAGAGACGGCTACACCTTC. It is translated as CASSLERARDGYTF. The rearrangement links TRBV5-1 to TRBJ1-2; no clear D. Trimming took off 0 bases at V and 8 bases at J, with 14 bases between the two ends. This CDR3 region has 14 residues. Per germline, CDR1 SGHRS and CDR2 YFSETQ.